This T cell receptor beta chain was captured in a study of CD8 T cells in Susac syndrome. Overall study context: Five or six sequenced Susac syndrome patients had clinically active disease, while roughly 8 were in remission.

Delineation of memory subsets for TEMRA sorting relied upon CD27 and CD45RA staining. Sequencing was performed on total CD8+ T cells and also on sorted CD8+ TEMRA cells from over five Susac syndrome patients. General observations from the study: It was acknowledged in the study that the number of individuals who were included in its TCR sequencing and HLA analysis was relatively small.

Trimming removed 2 bases from V and 0 bases from J, with 17 bases in between. The length of the CDR3 is 16 residues. Germline CDR1 and CDR2: DFQATT and SNEGSKA (reference sequence). As concerns this clonotype: No antigen is known for it.

With random hexamers, reverse transcription was performed on about 0.45 to 1 ug of RNA. TCRdb used MiXCR to reprocess the immunoSEQ multiplex PCR reads, holding one entry per CDR3 protein. Of some 2,000 distinct CDR3 sequences listed, 70% to 75% are singletons. The material sequenced was CD8+ TEMRA cells from PBMCs. Subset noted: FACS-sorted terminally differentiated effector memory CD8+ T cells re-expressing CD45RA (CD8+ TEMRA). The V gene is TRBV20-1, the J gene TRBJ2-7, with TRBD1 as a possible D gene (6 bases). This TCR was sampled from a human donor with Susac syndrome. The CDR3 DNA follows: TGCAGTGCTAGACCTCCGGACAGTTCCCTCTCCTACGAGCAGTACTTC. As protein: CSARPPDSSLSYEQYF.